The T cell receptor beta chain under discussion was sequenced for a study of blood T cell repertoires in COVID-19. Two consecutive negative NP/OP PCR tests, clearance, or resolved symptoms defined Cohort 3 recovery. Per the authors' pipeline: Cell counts per sample came from amplifying reference gene primers. Clones were sequenced by immunoSEQ multiplex PCR, and TCRdb holds only the in-frame ones, with some missing. V, J and clone size are taken as reported in that table, and D and trimming were inferred from the DNA itself. The sample shows approximately 180,000 clones, around 83% of them seen only once. This CDR3 spans 17 amino acids. The germline gives CDR1 SGHVS, CDR2 FQNEAQ. With 1 base removed from V and 4 bases from J, the gap between germline ends came to 17 bases. This clone was recorded once.

Material for sequencing was PBMCs or T cells enriched from blood (not recorded which). This TCR derives from a man in his fifties or sixties who had recovered from COVID-19. This rearrangement joins TRBV7-8 to TRBJ2-1, with a weak D call TRBD2 (6 bases). CDR3 DNA sequence: TGTGCCAGCAGCTTAGGAGGGCCAGGACGGGGGTACAATGAGCAGTTCTTC. Its protein product is CASSLGGPGRGYNEQFF.